Detailed here is one TCR beta chain. The antigen remains unidentified. Germline V gene lookup returns CDR1 SEHNR and CDR2 FQNEAQ (reference sequence). The V end was cut by 1 base, the J end by 4 bases, with 10 bases between. The CDR3 is 14 amino acids. It was with a sample-barcoded 5' primer and a J-beta primer mix that a second PCR of about 6 to 12 cycles was run. A template-switch adaptor with 12 random nucleotides tagged each cDNA molecule. TCRdb fed the 5' RACE reads into MiXCR, producing one record per CDR3 protein. The table lists around 1,000,000 distinct CDR3 sequences, less than 25% of them singletons. These data belong to a study of blood T cells in healthy people across ages. Broader study findings: It was held that diversity estimates obtained from one million T cells represented underestimates.

This sample was also put to use in a study of T cells of mothers and their children. That source reports: A few mothers and their six children, all healthy Caucasians, donated. In unrelated and related pairs, TCR recombination output is shaped in a similar way by thymic selection.

Sequenced sample: blood. The chain is built from TRBV7-9 and TRBJ1-2, with D unclear. This clonotype originated in a girl aged 2 to 9 in good health. Here the CDR3 DNA reads TGTGCCAGCAGCTTAGAAGCATCTTCCTATGGCTACACCTTC. Translated, it gives CASSLEASSYGYTF.